The 25 T cell receptor beta chains below were found in one sample sequenced in a study of shared clonotypes between healthy human individuals. The table came from immunoSEQ multiplex PCR; TCRdb's copy has only in-frame clones and leaves some out. The data show 2 million or so clones, about 95% seen once. CD8 cells regarded as naive lacked CD45RO, were positively chosen for CCR7, and omitted terminally differentiated effector memory CD45RA+ cells. The sample consisted of naive CD8+ T cells sorted from blood. All receptors come from a man aged 18 to 30 in good health.

V is TRBV5-1 and J is TRBJ1-2; 8 bases line up with TRBD1. J was trimmed by 4 bases and V by 1 base; bases with no gene match: 3. Germline V CDR1 and CDR2: SGHRS, YFSETQ. This CDR3 has 14 residues. CDR3 region: CASSLQGAFYGYTF. The DNA for the CDR3 is TGCGCCAGCAGCTTGCAGGGGGCCTTCTATGGCTACACCTTC.

V gene TRBV7-9 combines with J gene TRBJ1-2; D is uncertain. V was cut by 8 bases and J by 0 bases, with 16 bases left in between. CDR3 length: 15 residues. Germline assignment: CDR1 SEHNR and CDR2 FQNEAQ (reference sequence). CDR3 protein: CASFFRGPANYGYTF. The CDR3 region has the DNA TGTGCCAGCTTTTTCAGAGGGCCGGCTAACTATGGCTACACCTTC.

J is TRBJ2-1 and V is TRBV11-3; no clear D gene. The CDR3 extends over 15 amino acids. V was clipped by 0 bases and J by 0 bases, with 6 bases between them. CDR1 is SGHNT and CDR2 is YENEEA in the germline V gene. CDR3 in amino acids: CASSLDFSSYNEQFF. In nucleotides, the CDR3 is TGTGCCAGCAGCTTAGACTTTAGCTCCTACAATGAGCAGTTCTTC.

The J gene is TRBJ2-7, the V gene TRBV27; D not resolved. The CDR3 is made up of 14 amino acids. The germline CDR1 and CDR2 sequences are MNHEY and SMNVEV (reference sequence). Trimming shortened V by 5 bases and J by 1 base, and 12 bases separated the two germline ends. CDR3 nucleotide sequence: TGTGCCAGCAGTCCCTATTATGGTTCCTACGAGCAGTACTTC. Amino acid sequence: CASSPYYGSYEQYF.

The rearrangement uses TRBV10-3 and TRBJ2-6; 7 nucleotides line up with TRBD1. Germline lookup yields CDR1 ENHRY and CDR2 SYGVKD. V lost 5 bases to trimming and J lost 0 bases; unmatched junction nucleotides: 7. The CDR3 consists of 17 residues. The CDR3 DNA sequence: TGTGCCATCAGTCTGGGACAGTGGGGCTCTGGGGCCAACGTCCTGACTTTC. This sequence encodes CAISLGQWGSGANVLTF.

The chain employs TRBV4-1 and TRBJ1-1; D gene uncertain. Germline-derived CDR1 and CDR2 are MGHRA and YSYEKL. The CDR3 is 16 amino acids. Trimming took 0 bases from V and 1 from J, leaving 12 bases between them. The CDR3 DNA reads as TGCGCCAGCAGCCAAGAGCCCGGTCAGAGGAACACTGAAGCTTTCTTT. This encodes CASSQEPGQRNTEAFF.

The J gene is TRBJ2-4, the V gene TRBV7-9, with D possibly TRBD2 on 6 matching bases. The V end lost 2 bases, the J end lost 16 bases, and 33 bases lay between the germline ends. This CDR3 comprises 18 residues. The germline gives CDR1 SEHNR, CDR2 FQNEAQ (reference sequence). This CDR3 is CASSLFPVFGGPRIGAYF. The CDR3 bases are TGTGCCAGCAGCTTATTTCCCGTGTTTGGAGGGCCGAGGATCGGGGCATACTTC. The whole variable domain, filled in from reference TRBV7-9 and TRBJ2-4, reads DTGVSQNPRHKITKRGQNVTFRCDPISEHNRLYWYRQTLGQGPEFLTYFQNEAQLEKSRLLSDRFSAERPKGSFSTLEIQRTEQGDSAMYLCASSLFPVFGGPRIGAYFGAGTRLSVL.

V usage is TRBV7-9 and J usage is TRBJ2-7, with TRBD2 matching over 8 bases. CDR1 is SEHNR and CDR2 is FQNEAQ in the germline V gene (reference sequence). The CDR3 spans 15 residues. Trimming removed 5 bases from V and 1 base from J; junction bases left unmatched: 7. In nucleotides, the CDR3 is TGTGCCAGCAGCCGGGCGGGGGGTACGTCCTACGAGCAGTACTTC. This translates into CASSRAGGTSYEQYF.

This clone showed up just once. The rearrangement links TRBV9 to TRBJ2-7; D gene uncertain. Germline CDR1 and CDR2: SGDLS and YYNGEE. The CDR3 loop spans 12 amino acids. The ends were cut back, 1 base at V and 4 bases at J, with 6 bases in the middle. This chain's CDR3 is CASSVQGYEQYF. The CDR3 nucleotides are TGTGCCAGCAGCGTACAAGGGTACGAGCAGTACTTC. Using reference TRBV9 and TRBJ2-7 for the parts outside the CDR3, the full variable domain is DSGVTQTPKHLITATGQRVTLRCSPRSGDLSVYWYQQSLDQGLQFLIQYYNGEERAKGNILERFSAQQFPDLHSELNLSSLELGDSALYFCASSVQGYEQYFGPGTRLTVT.

V gene TRBV30 combines with J gene TRBJ2-3, with 8 bases fitting TRBD1. This CDR3 region has 14 residues. Germline trimming cut 2 bases from V and 5 bases from J; bases unmatched to any gene: 6. Germline values: CDR1 GTSNPN, CDR2 SVGIG (reference sequence). The CDR3 loop reads CAWSSGQGGDTQYF. CDR3 bases: TGTGCCTGGAGTTCTGGACAGGGAGGAGATACGCAGTATTTT.

V gene TRBV7-8 combines with J gene TRBJ2-3, with 14 bases fitting TRBD2. The CDR3 sequence is 18 residues long. Germline values: CDR1 SGHVS, CDR2 FQNEAQ. J lost 2 bases, V lost 5 bases, and 9 bases had no gene match. In nucleotides, the CDR3 is TGTGCCAGCAGCCCCGGACTAGCGGGAGGAATAAACACAGATACGCAGTATTTT. Its protein product is CASSPGLAGGINTDTQYF.

V is TRBV11-2 and J is TRBJ2-7, with TRBD2 as a possible D gene (5 bases). The germline CDR1 and CDR2 sequences are SGHAT and FQNNGV. The CDR3 is made up of 15 amino acids. Trimming stripped 5 bases from V and 0 bases from J, with 14 bases between. This CDR3 is CASSDPRGSSYEQYF. The CDR3 nucleotides are TGTGCCAGCAGCGATCCCCGGGGAAGCTCCTACGAGCAGTACTTC.

V and J are TRBV10-3 and TRBJ1-5; the match to TRBD1 covers 7 bases. The V segment lost 4 bases and the J segment 3 bases; nucleotides outside the gene matches: 6. The CDR3 covers 15 residues. Germline CDR1 ENHRY, CDR2 SYGVKD. The CDR3 is CAISATDRINQPQHF. The CDR3 DNA reads TGTGCCATCAGTGCCACGGACAGGATCAATCAGCCCCAGCATTTT.

The chain employs TRBV27 and TRBJ2-2, with a weak D call TRBD2 (6 bases). From germline, CDR1 is MNHEY and CDR2 SMNVEV (reference sequence). V lost 4 bases, J lost 3 bases, and 12 bases lay in between. This CDR3 region has 15 residues. The CDR3 bases are TGTGCCAGCAGTTATGGAGGGCCAGACACCGGGGAGCTGTTTTTT. Translation gives CASSYGGPDTGELFF.

V gene TRBV10-3 combines with J gene TRBJ1-3; no clear D. Trimming took off 2 bases at V and 0 bases at J, with 11 bases between the two ends. Germline V gives CDR1 ENHRY, CDR2 SYGVKD. This CDR3 is built from 16 residues. CDR3 nucleotides: TGTGCCATCAGTGAGATATCGGAGAGCTCTGGAAACACCATATATTTT. Its protein is CAISEISESSGNTIYF.

In this sample, this clone turned up once. V usage is TRBV5-1 and J usage is TRBJ2-1; 14 bases map to TRBD2. The CDR3 has 18 residues. V lost 4 bases to trimming and J lost 7 bases; unmatched junction nucleotides: 13. CDR1 SGHRS and CDR2 YFSETQ come from the germline V gene. The CDR3 region is CASSPPRLAGGLMNEQFF. In nucleotides, the CDR3 is TGCGCCAGCAGCCCACCCCGACTAGCGGGGGGGCTCATGAATGAGCAGTTCTTC.

This chain links TRBV9 with TRBJ2-5; 8 positions match TRBD2. CDR3 length: 17 residues. The germline CDR1 and CDR2 sequences are SGDLS and YYNGEE. V was clipped by 3 bases and J by 1 base; unmatched bases: 11. The CDR3 loop reads CASSGAPGLGFQETQYF. The CDR3 DNA follows: TGTGCCAGCAGCGGCGCCCCGGGACTAGGCTTCCAAGAGACCCAGTACTTC.

The V gene is TRBV19, the J gene TRBJ2-7; 7 bases align to TRBD1. J was trimmed by 3 bases and V by 6 bases; bases with no gene match: 8. The CDR3 is 14 amino acids. Per germline, CDR1 LNHDA and CDR2 SQIVND (reference sequence). CDR3 nucleotide sequence: TGTGCCAGTAGCCTAATAGGACAGGTCTACGAGCAGTACTTC. This encodes CASSLIGQVYEQYF. Full variable domain (remainder filled in from reference TRBV19 and TRBJ2-7): DGGITQSPKYLFRKEGQNVTLSCEQNLNHDAMYWYRQDPGQGLRLIYYSQIVNDFQKGDIAEGYSVSREKKESFPLTVTSAQKNPTAFYLCASSLIGQVYEQYFGPGTRLTVT.

This rearrangement joins TRBV5-6 to TRBJ1-5; D might be TRBD1 (6 bases). The CDR3 length is 15 residues. Trimming removed 4 bases from V and 2 bases from J, with 13 bases in between. Germline CDR1 reads SGHDT; CDR2 reads YYEEEE. The CDR3 DNA follows: TGTGCCAGCAGCCTTGCAGGGGTGGGCAATCAGCCCCAGCATTTT. Translating it yields CASSLAGVGNQPQHF.

The V call is TRBV27, the J call TRBJ2-1; no definite D call. The V gene lost 6 bases and the J gene lost 6 bases, with 12 bases spanning the gap. Germline assignment: CDR1 MNHEY and CDR2 SMNVEV (reference sequence). The CDR3 sequence is 13 residues long. The CDR3 sequence is CASRKGQVNEQFF. CDR3 coding DNA: TGTGCCAGCAGAAAAGGGCAGGTCAATGAGCAGTTCTTC.

This chain connects TRBV30 to TRBJ1-5; no clear D gene. This CDR3 contains 12 residues. Germline V gene lookup returns CDR1 GTSNPN and CDR2 SVGIG (reference sequence). Trimming took off 6 bases at V and 2 bases at J, with 8 bases between the two ends. The CDR3 here is CACDTGNQPQHF. The CDR3 nucleotides are TGTGCCTGTGATACGGGCAATCAGCCCCAGCATTTT.

On this clone: The same CDR3 also results from other DNA sequences found in this sample. The chain couples TRBV7-2 to TRBJ2-7, with 8 positions matching TRBD1. Trimming took 3 bases from V and 2 from J; bases not matched to a gene: 0. CDR1 and CDR2 from the germline V gene are SGHTA and FQGNSA. The CDR3 spans 13 residues. The CDR3 spells CASSLTGAYEQYF. In nucleotides, the CDR3 is TGTGCCAGCAGCTTGACAGGGGCCTACGAGCAGTACTTC.

About this clone: The same CDR3 is also encoded by other DNA sequences in this sample. The genes are TRBV27 and TRBJ2-7, with D hard to call. The germline V gene encodes CDR1 MNHEY and CDR2 SMNVEV (reference sequence). The CDR3 extends over 13 amino acids. Trimming took off 5 bases at V and 2 bases at J, with 10 bases between the two ends. The DNA of the CDR3 is TGTGCCAGCAGTCCCGGGTTGACCTACGAGCAGTACTTC. Amino acid sequence: CASSPGLTYEQYF.

As concerns this clone: Other nucleotide sequences from this sample produce the same CDR3. The chain links TRBV5-1 to TRBJ2-7; the match to TRBD1 covers 9 bases. V lost 0 bases and J lost 4; bases outside the gene matches: 8. Germline V gene lookup returns CDR1 SGHRS and CDR2 YFSETQ. The CDR3 loop spans 16 amino acids. The CDR3 reads CASSLGPGQGIYEQYF. In DNA form, the CDR3 reads TGCGCCAGCAGCTTGGGACCGGGACAGGGAATTTACGAGCAGTACTTC.

The chain recombines TRBV19 with TRBJ2-7, with 8 positions matching TRBD1. The CDR3 runs 16 residues. Germline CDR1 and CDR2: LNHDA and SQIVND (reference sequence). V dropped 1 base and J dropped 2; count of bases not matched to a gene: 7. The CDR3, as DNA: TGTGCCAGTAGTATAGCTTCAGGGGGCTTCCCCTACGAGCAGTACTTC. The encoded protein is CASSIASGGFPYEQYF.